This T cell receptor (beta chain) originates from a study of tumor-infiltrating lymphocytes in oesophageal squamous cell carcinoma. Using its own MiXCR run on the PCR reads, TCRdb lists one record per CDR3 protein. This sample has roughly 20,000 distinct CDR3 sequences, with roughly two fifths found just once. Trimming cost V 6 bases and J 8 bases; bases outside gene matches: 10. Germline V lookup: CDR1 SGHTA, CDR2 FQGNSA. This CDR3 contains 15 residues. The chain uses TRBV7-2 and TRBJ2-2; 9 bases match TRBD1. This receptor was identified in a male donor with esophageal squamous cell carcinoma. Sequencing input: normal esophageal tissue next to the tumor. CDR3: CASSLQQGAQGELFF. CDR3 in DNA: TGTGCCAGCAGTCTACAACAGGGGGCGCAAGGGGAGCTGTTTTTT. The complete variable domain, with remaining parts taken from reference TRBV7-2 and TRBJ2-2, reads GAGVSQSPSNKVTEKGKDVELRCDPISGHTALYWYRQSLGQGLEFLIYFQGNSAPDKSGLPSDRFSAERTGGSVSTLTIQRTQQEDSAVYLCASSLQQGAQGELFFGEGSRLTVL.